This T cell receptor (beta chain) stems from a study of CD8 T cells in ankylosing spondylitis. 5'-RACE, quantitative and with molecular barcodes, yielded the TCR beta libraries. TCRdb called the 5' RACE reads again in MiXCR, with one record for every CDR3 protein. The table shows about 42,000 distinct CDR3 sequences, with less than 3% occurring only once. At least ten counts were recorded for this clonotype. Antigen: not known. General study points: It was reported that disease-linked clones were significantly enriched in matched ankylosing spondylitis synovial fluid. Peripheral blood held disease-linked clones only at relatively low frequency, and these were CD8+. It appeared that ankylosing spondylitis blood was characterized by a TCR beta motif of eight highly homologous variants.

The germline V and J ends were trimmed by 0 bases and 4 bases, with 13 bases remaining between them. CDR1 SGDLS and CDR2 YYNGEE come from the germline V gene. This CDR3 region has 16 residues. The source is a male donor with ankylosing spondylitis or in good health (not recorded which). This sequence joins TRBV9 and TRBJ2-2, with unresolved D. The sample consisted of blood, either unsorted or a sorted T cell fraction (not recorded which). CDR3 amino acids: CASSVDPGVGTGELFF. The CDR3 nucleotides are TGTGCCAGCAGCGTAGACCCGGGCGTTGGCACCGGGGAGCTGTTTTTT.